This TCR beta chain was retrieved from a study of cytomegalovirus exposure and HLA in healthy donors. With 4 bases removed from V and 4 bases from J, the gap between germline ends came to 16 bases. The germline V gene has CDR1 MDHEN and CDR2 SYDVKM. CDR3 size: 15 residues. PCR was performed using 60 Vbeta and 13 Jbeta primers. Assay used: immunoSEQ multiplex PCR; TCRdb lists only in-frame clones, some missing. The sample carries about 170,000 clones, approximately 81% recorded once. Sequences were obtained from PBMCs. The V and J genes are TRBV28 and TRBJ1-2, with D perhaps matching TRBD1 (5 bases). The clonotype was recovered from a boy aged 2 to 10 in good health and CMV-seronegative. CDR3 nucleotide sequence: TGTGCCAGCAGTTCCGGGGGTGGGCTTGGCTATGGCTACACCTTC. Translation gives CASSSGGGLGYGYTF.